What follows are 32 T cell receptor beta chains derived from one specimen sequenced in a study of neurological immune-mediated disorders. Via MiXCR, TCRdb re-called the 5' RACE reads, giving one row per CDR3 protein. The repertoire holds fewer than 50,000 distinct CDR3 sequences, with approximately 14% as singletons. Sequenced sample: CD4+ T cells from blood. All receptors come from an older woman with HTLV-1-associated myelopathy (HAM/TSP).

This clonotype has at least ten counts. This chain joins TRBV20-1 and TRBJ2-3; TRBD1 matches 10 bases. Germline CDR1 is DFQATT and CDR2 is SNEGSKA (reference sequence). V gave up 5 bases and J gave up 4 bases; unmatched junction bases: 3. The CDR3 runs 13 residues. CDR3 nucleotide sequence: TGCAGTGCTCCAGGACAGGGGGCAGATACGCAGTATTTT. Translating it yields CSAPGQGADTQYF.

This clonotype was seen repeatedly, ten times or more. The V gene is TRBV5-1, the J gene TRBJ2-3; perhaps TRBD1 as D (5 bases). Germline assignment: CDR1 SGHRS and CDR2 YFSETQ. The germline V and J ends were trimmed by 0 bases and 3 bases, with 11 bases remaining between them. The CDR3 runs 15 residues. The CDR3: CASSLGGPSTDTQYF. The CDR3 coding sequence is TGCGCCAGCAGCTTGGGGGGCCCATCGACAGATACGCAGTATTTT.

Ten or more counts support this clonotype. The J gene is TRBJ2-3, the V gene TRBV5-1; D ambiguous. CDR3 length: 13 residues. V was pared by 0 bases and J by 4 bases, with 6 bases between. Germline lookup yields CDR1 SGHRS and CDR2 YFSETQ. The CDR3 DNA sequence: TGCGCCAGCAGCTTGGGGGTCGCAGATACGCAGTATTTT. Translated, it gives CASSLGVADTQYF.

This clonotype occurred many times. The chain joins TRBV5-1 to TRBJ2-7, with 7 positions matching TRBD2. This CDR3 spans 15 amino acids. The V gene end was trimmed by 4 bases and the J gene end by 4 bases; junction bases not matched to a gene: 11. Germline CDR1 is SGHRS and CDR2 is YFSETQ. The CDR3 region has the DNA TGCGCCAGCAGCGAGGTCGGCGGGGGTTTGTACGAGCAGTACTTC. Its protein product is CASSEVGGGLYEQYF. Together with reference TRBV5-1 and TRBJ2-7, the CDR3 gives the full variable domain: KAGVTQTPRYLIKTRGQQVTLSCSPISGHRSVSWYQQTPGQGLQFLFEYFSETQRNKGNFPGRFSGRQFSNSRSEMNVSTLELGDSALYLCASSEVGGGLYEQYFGPGTRLTVT.

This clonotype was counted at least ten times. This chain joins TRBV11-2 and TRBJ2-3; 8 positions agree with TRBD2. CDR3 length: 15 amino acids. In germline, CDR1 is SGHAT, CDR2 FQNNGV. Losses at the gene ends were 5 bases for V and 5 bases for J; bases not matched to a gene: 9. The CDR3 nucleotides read TGTGCCAGCAGCCCCGGGGGGGGGGCAAGAGATACGCAGTATTTT. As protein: CASSPGGGARDTQYF. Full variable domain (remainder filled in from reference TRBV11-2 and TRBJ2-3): EAGVAQSPRYKIIEKRQSVAFWCNPISGHATLYWYQQILGQGPKLLIQFQNNGVVDDSQLPKDRFSAERLKGVDSTLKIQPAKLEDSAVYLCASSPGGGARDTQYFGPGTRLTVL.

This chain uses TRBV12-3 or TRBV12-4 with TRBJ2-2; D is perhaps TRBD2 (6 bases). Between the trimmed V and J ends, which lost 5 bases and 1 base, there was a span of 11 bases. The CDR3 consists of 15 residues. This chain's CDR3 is CASSDGTQNTGELFF. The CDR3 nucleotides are TGTGCCAGCAGTGACGGGACTCAGAACACCGGGGAGCTGTTTTTT.

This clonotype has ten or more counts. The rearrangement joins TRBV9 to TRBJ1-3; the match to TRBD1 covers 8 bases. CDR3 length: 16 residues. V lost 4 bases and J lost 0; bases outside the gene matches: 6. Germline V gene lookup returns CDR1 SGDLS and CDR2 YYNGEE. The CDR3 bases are TGTGCCAGCAGCCCAGGACAGGGTCCCTCTGGAAACACCATATATTTT. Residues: CASSPGQGPSGNTIYF.

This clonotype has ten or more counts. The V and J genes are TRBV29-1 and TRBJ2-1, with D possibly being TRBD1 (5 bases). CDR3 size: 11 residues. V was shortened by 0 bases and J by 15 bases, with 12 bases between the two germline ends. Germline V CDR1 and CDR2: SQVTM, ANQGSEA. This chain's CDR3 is CSVEETEFRFF. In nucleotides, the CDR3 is TGCAGCGTTGAAGAGACAGAATTTAGGTTCTTC.

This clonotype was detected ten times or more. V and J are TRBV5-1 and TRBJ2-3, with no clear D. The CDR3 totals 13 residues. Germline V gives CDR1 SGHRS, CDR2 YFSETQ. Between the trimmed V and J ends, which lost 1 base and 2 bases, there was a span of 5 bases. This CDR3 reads CASSLPVTDTQYF. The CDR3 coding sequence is TGCGCCAGCAGCTTGCCGGTCACAGATACGCAGTATTTT.

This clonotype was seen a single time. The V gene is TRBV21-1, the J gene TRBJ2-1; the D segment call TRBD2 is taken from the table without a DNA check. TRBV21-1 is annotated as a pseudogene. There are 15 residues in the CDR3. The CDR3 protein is CASSKWEGETNEQFF. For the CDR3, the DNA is TGTGCCAGCAGCAAATGGGAGGGGGAGACCAATGAGCAGTTCTTC.

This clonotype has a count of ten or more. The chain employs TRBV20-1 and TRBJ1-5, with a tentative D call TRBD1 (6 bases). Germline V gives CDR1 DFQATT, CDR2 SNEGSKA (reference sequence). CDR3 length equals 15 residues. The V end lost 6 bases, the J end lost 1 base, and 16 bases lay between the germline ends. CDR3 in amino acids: CSAPTGGASNQPQHF. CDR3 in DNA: TGCAGTGCGCCGACTGGGGGGGCCAGCAATCAGCCCCAGCATTTT.

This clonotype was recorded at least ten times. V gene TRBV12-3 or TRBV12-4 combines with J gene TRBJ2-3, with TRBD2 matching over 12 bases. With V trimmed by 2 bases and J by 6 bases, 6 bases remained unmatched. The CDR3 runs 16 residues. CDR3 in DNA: TGTGCCAGCAGTTTAAGTCTAGCGGGGGGGAGGGATACGCAGTATTTT. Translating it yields CASSLSLAGGRDTQYF.

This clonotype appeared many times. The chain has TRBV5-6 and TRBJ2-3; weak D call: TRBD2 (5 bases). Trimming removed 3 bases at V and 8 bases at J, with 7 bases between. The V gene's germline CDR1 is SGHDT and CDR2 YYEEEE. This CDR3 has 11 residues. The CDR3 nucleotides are TGTGCCAGCAGCTCGCGGGTTACGCAGTATTTT. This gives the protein CASSSRVTQYF.

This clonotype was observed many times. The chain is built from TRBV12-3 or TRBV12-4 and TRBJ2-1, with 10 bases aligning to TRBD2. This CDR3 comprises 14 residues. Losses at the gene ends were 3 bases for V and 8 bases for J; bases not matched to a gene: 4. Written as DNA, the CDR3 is TGTGCCAGCAGTTTGGGACTAGCGAACGATGAGCAGTTCTTC. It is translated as CASSLGLANDEQFF.

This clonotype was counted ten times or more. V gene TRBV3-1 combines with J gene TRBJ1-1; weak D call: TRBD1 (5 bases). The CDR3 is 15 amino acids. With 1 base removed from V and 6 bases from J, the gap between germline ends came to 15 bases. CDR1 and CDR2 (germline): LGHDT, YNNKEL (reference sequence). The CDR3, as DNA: TGTGCCAGCAGCCAAGGGGGCAGGGCGATCGCTGAAGCTTTCTTT. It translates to CASSQGGRAIAEAFF.

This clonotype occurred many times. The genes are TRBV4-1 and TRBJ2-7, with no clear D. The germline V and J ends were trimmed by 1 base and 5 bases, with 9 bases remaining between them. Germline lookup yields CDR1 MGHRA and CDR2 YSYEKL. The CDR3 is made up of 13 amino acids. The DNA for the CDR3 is TGCGCCAGCAGCCAAGCCACACCACACGAGCAGTACTTC. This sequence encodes CASSQATPHEQYF.

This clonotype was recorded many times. As DNA, the CDR3 is TGCGCCAGCAGCACAGGACAGGGCTCAGATACGCAGTATTTT. It is translated as CASSTGQGSDTQYF. The chain employs TRBV5-1 and TRBJ2-3, with 8 bases fitting TRBD1. CDR1 SGHRS and CDR2 YFSETQ come from the germline V gene. The CDR3 is made up of 14 amino acids. The J segment lost 4 bases and the V segment lost 4 bases, leaving 5 bases of the junction unmatched.

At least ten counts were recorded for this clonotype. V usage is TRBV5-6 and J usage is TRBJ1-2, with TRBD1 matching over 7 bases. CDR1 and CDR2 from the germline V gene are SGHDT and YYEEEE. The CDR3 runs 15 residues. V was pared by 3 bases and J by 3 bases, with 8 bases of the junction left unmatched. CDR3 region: CASSSRDSYDYGYTF. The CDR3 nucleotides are TGTGCCAGCAGCTCCCGGGACAGTTACGACTATGGCTACACCTTC.

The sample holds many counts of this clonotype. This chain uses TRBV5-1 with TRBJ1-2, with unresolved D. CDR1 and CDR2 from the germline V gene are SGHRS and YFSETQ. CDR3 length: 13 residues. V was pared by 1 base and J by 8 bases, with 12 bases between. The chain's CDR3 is CASSLNRLGGYTF. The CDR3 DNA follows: TGCGCCAGCAGCTTGAACAGATTGGGGGGCTACACCTTC. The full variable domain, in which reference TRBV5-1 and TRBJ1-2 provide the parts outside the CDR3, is KAGVTQTPRYLIKTRGQQVTLSCSPISGHRSVSWYQQTPGQGLQFLFEYFSETQRNKGNFPGRFSGRQFSNSRSEMNVSTLELGDSALYLCASSLNRLGGYTFGSGTRLTVV.

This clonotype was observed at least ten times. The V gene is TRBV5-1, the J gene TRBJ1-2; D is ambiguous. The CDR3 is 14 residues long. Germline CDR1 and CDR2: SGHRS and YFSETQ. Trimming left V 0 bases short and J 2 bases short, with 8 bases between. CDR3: CASSLDRGNYGYTF. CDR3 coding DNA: TGCGCCAGCAGCTTGGATCGCGGCAACTATGGCTACACCTTC.

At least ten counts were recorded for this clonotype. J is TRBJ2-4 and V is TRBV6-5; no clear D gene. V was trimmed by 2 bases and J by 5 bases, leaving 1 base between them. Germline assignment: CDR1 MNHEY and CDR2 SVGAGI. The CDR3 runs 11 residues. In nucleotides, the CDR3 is TGTGCCAGCAGTTACCAAAACATTCAGTACTTC. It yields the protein CASSYQNIQYF.

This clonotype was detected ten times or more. The CDR3 region is CASSLTLGTEAFF. CDR3 nucleotide sequence: TGCGCCAGCAGCTTGACCCTCGGCACTGAAGCTTTCTTT. The chain joins TRBV5-1 to TRBJ1-1; D uncertain. The V gene's germline CDR1 is SGHRS and CDR2 YFSETQ. V lost 1 base and J lost 4, with 8 bases in between. The CDR3 consists of 13 residues.

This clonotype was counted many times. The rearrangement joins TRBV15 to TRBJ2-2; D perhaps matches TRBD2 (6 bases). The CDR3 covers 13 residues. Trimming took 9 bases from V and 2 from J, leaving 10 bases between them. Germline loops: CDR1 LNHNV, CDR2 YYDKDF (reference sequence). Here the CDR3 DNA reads TGTGCCACAGGACTATACAACACCGGGGAGCTGTTTTTT. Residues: CATGLYNTGELFF.

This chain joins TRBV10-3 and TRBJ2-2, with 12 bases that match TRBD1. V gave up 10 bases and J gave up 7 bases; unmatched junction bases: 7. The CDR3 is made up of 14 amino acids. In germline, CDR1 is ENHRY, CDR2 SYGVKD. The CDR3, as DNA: TGTGCCACGCTGGGACAGGGGGCTAGCGGGGAGCTGTTTTTT. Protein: CATLGQGASGELFF.

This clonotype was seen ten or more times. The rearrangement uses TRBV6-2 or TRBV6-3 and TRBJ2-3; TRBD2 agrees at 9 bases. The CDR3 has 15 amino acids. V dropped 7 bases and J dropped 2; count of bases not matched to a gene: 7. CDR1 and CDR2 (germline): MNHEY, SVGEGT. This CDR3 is CASTAGGESTDTQYF. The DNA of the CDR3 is TGTGCCAGCACAGCGGGGGGCGAATCCACAGATACGCAGTATTTT.

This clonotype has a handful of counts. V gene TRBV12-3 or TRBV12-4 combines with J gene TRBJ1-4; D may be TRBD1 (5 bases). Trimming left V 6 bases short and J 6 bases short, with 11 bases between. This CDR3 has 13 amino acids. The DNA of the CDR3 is TGTGCCAGCAGCGGTGGGGCTGATGAAAAACTGTTTTTT. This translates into CASSGGADEKLFF.

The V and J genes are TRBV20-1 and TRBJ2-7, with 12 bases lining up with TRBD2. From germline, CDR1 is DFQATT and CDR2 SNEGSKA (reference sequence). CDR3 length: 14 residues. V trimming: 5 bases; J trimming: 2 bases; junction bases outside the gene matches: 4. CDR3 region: CSAELAGGTYEQYF. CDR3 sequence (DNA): TGCAGTGCTGAACTAGCGGGGGGTACCTACGAGCAGTACTTC.

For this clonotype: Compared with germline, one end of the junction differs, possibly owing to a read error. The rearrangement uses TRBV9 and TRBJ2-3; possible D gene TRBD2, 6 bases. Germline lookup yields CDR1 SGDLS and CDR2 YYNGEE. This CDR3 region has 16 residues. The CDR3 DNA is TGTGCCATCAGCGTAGATTCCCGGGGGTTCGCAGATACGCAGTATTTT. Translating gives CAISVDSRGFADTQYF. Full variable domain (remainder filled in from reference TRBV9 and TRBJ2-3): DSGVTQTPKHLITATGQRVTLRCSPRSGDLSVYWYQQSLDQGLQFLIQYYNGEERAKGNILERFSAQQFPDLHSELNLSSLELGDSALYFCAISVDSRGFADTQYFGPGTRLTVL.

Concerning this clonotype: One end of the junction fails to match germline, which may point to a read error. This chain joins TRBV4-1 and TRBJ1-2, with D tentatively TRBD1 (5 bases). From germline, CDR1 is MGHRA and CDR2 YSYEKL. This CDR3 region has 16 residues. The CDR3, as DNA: TGCGCCAGCAGTCAAGTAGGGGTGCGGGACGACGGGGGCTACACCTTC. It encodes CASSQVGVRDDGGYTF.

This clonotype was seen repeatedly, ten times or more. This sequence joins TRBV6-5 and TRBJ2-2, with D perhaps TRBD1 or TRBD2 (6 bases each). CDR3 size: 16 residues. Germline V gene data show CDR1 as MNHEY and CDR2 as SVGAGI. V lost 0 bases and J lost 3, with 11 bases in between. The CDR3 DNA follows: TGTGCCAGCAGTTACTCGGGGGGCTGGGACACCGGGGAGCTGTTTTTT. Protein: CASSYSGGWDTGELFF.

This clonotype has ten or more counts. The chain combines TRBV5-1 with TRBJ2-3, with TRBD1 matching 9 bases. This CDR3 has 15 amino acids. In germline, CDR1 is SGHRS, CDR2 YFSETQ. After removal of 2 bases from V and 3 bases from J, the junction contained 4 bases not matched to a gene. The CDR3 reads CASSFGGQGTDTQYF. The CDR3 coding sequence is TGCGCCAGCAGCTTCGGAGGACAGGGGACAGATACGCAGTATTTT.

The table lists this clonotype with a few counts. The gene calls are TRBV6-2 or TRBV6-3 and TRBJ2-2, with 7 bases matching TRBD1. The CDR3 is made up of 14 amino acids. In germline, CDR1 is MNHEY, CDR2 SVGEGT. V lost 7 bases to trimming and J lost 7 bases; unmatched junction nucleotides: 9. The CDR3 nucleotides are TGTGCCAGCAAGCCCTCTCGGGACAGCGGGGAGCTGTTTTTT. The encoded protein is CASKPSRDSGELFF.